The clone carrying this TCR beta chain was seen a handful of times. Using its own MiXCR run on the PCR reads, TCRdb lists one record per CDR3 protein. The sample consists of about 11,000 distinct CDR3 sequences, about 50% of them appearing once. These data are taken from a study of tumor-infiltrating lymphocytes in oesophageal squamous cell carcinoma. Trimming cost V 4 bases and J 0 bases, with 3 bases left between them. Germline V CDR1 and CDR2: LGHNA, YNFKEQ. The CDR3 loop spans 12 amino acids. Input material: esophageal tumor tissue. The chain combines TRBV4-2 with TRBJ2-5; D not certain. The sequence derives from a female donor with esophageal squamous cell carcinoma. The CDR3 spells CASSPDQETQYF. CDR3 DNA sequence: TGTGCCAGCAGCCCAGACCAAGAGACCCAGTACTTC.